This T cell receptor beta chain was captured in a study of control samples from healthy donors and cancer patients. Profiling relied on immunoSEQ multiplex PCR, and the TCRdb table lists in-frame clones only, not all of them. This sample has about 65,000 clones, with roughly nine tenths found just once. The specimen was PBMCs. The clonotype originates from a woman aged 50 to 60 with colorectal cancer.

The CDR3 region is CASSRDTENTEAFF. For the CDR3, the DNA is TGTGCCAGCAGTCGGGACACAGAGAACACTGAAGCTTTCTTT. The chain uses TRBV27 and TRBJ1-1; D perhaps matches TRBD1 (6 bases). CDR3 length equals 14 residues. Germline CDR1 is MNHEY and CDR2 is SMNVEV (reference sequence). V was shortened by 5 bases and J by 1 base, with 11 bases between the two germline ends.